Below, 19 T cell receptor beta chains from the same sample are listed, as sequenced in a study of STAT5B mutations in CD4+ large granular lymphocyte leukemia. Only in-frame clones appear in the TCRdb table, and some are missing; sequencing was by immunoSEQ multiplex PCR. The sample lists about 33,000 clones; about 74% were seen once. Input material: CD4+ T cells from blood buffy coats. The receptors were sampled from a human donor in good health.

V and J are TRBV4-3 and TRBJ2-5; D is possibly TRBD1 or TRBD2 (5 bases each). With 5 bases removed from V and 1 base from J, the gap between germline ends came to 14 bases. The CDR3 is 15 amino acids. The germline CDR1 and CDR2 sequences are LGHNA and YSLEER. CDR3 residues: CASSLSGTLQETQYF. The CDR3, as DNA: TGCGCCAGCAGCTTGTCAGGGACCCTCCAAGAGACCCAGTACTTC.

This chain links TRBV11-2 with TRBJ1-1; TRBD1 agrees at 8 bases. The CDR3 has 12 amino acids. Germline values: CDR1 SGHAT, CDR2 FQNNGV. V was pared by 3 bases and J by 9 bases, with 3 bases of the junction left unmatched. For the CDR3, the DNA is TGTGCCAGCAGCTTGGCAGGGGGCCAAGCTTTCTTT. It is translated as CASSLAGGQAFF.

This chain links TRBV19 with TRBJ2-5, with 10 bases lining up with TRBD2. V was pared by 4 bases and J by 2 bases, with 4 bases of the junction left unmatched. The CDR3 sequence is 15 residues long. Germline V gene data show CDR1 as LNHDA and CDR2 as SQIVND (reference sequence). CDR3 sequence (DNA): TGTGCCAGTAGTACGAGCGGGAGGGTTCAAGAGACCCAGTACTTC. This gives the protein CASSTSGRVQETQYF.

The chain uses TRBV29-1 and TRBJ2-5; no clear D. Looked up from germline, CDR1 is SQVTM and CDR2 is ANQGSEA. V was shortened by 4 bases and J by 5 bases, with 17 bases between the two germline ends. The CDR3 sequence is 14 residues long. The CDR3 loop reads CSVGGRASRETQYF. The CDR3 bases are TGCAGCGTTGGTGGAAGGGCCTCGAGGGAGACCCAGTACTTC. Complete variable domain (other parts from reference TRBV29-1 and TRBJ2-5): SAVISQKPSRDICQRGTSLTIQCQVDSQVTMMFWYRQQPGQSLTLIATANQGSEATYESGFVIDKFPISRPNLTFSTLTVSNMSPEDSSIYLCSVGGRASRETQYFGPGTRLLVL.

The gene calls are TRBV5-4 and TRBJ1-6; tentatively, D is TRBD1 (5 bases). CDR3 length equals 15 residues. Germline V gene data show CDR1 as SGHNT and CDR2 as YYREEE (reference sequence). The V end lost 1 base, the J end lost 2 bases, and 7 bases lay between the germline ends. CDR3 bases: TGTGCCAGCAGCTTGTGGGGACCCTATAATTCACCCCTCCACTTT. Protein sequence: CASSLWGPYNSPLHF.

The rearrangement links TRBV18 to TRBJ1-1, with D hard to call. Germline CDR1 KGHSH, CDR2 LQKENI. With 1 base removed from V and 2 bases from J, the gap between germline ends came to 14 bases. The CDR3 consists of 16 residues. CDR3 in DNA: TGTGCCAGCTCACCACTCTTGATGGGAGACAACACTGAAGCTTTCTTT. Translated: CASSPLLMGDNTEAFF.

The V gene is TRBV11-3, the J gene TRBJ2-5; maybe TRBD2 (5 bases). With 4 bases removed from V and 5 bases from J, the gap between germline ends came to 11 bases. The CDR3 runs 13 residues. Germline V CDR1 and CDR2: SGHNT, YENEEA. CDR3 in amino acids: CASSSIPGETQYF. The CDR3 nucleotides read TGTGCCAGCAGCTCAATCCCGGGGGAGACCCAGTACTTC.

DNA for the CDR3: TGCGCCAGCAGCTTGAGCGGACGCCCCGGTGGCGAGCAGTACTTC. Amino acids: CASSLSGRPGGEQYF. V and J are TRBV5-1 and TRBJ2-7, with D perhaps TRBD2 (5 bases). The V end lost 1 base, the J end lost 6 bases, and 17 bases lay between the germline ends. The CDR3 is made up of 15 amino acids. CDR1 SGHRS and CDR2 YFSETQ come from the germline V gene.

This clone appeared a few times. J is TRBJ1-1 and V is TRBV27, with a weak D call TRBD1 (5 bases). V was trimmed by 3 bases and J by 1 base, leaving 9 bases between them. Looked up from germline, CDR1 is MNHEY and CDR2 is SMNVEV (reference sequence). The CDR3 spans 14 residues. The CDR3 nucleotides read TGTGCCAGCAGTTTTAGGGGCCCGAACACTGAAGCTTTCTTT. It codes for CASSFRGPNTEAFF.

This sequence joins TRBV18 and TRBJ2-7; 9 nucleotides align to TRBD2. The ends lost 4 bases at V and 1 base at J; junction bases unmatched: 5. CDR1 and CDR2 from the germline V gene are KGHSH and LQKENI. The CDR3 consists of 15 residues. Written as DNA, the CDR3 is TGTGCCAGCTCACAAAGCGGGGGGCAATCCTACGAGCAGTACTTC. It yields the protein CASSQSGGQSYEQYF.

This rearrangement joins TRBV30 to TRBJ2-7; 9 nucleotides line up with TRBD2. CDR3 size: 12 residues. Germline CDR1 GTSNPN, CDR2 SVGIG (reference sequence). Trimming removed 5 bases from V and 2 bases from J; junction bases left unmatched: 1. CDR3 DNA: TGTGCCTGGGCGGGAGGGCCCTACGAGCAGTACTTC. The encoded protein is CAWAGGPYEQYF.

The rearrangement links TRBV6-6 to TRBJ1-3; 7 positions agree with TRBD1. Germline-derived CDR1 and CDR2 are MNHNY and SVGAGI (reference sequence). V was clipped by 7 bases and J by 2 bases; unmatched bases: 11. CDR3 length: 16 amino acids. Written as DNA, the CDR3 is TGTGCCAGCACTAACTCAGGGGGGTCCGCTGGAAACACCATATATTTT. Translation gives CASTNSGGSAGNTIYF.

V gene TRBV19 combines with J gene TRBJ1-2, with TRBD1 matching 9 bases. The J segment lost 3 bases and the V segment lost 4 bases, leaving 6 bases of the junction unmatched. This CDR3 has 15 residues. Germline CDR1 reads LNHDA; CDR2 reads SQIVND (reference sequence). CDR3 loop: CASSRGTGTYYGYTF. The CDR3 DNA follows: TGTGCCAGTAGTAGGGGGACAGGGACCTACTATGGCTACACCTTC.

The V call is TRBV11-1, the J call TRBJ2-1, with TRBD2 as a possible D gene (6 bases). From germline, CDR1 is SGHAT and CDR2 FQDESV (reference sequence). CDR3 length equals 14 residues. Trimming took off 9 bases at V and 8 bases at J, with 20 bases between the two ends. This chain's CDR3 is CASQWRGPSHEQFF. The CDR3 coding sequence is TGTGCCAGTCAGTGGCGGGGACCCAGTCATGAGCAGTTCTTC.

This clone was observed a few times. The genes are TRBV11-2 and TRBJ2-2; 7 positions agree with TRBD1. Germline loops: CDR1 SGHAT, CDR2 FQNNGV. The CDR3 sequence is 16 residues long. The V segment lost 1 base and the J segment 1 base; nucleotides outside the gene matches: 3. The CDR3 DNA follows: TGTGCCAGCAGCTTAGTGGGACAGCGGAACACCGGGGAGCTGTTTTTT. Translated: CASSLVGQRNTGELFF.

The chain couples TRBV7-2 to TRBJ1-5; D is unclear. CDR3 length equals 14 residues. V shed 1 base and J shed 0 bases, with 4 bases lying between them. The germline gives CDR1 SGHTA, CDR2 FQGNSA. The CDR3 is CASSLGASNQPQHF. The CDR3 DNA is TGTGCCAGCAGCTTAGGTGCTAGCAATCAGCCCCAGCATTTT.

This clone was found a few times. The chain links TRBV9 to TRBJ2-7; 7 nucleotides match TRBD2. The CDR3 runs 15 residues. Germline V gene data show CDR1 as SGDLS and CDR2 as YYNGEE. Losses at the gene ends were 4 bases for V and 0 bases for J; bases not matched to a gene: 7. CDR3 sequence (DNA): TGTGCCAGCAGCTCAGCTCTAGCGGACTCCTACGAGCAGTACTTC. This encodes CASSSALADSYEQYF.

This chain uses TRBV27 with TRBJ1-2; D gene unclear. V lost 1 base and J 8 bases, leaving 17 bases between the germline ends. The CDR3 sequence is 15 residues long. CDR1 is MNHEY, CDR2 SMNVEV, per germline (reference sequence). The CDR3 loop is CASSLFGINSGGYTF. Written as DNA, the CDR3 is TGTGCCAGCAGTTTATTTGGGATTAACAGTGGGGGCTACACCTTC.

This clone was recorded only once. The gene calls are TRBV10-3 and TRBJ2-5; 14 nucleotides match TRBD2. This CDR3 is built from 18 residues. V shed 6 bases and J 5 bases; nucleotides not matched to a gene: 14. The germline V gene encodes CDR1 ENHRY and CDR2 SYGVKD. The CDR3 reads CAISGTSGGAPYTETQYF. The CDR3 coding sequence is TGTGCCATCAGCGGGACTAGCGGGGGAGCTCCGTATACGGAGACCCAGTACTTC.